In its sample, the clone carrying this TCR beta chain was seen many times. TCRdb ran MiXCR on the 5' RACE reads and lists one entry per CDR3 protein. The sample shows tens of thousands of distinct CDR3 sequences, around 6.6% of them seen only once. V lost 1 base, J lost 0 bases, and 10 bases lay in between. This CDR3 is built from 16 residues. Per the germline V gene, CDR1 is LGHNA and CDR2 is YSLEER. The data are from a study of early T cells in non-severe SARS-CoV-2 infection. The sample was whole blood, taken at baseline. The TCR was taken from an adult who was a healthcare worker with PCR-confirmed SARS-CoV-2 infection or an uninfected control (not recorded which). The chain carries TRBV4-3 and TRBJ2-1; D gene ambiguous. The CDR3, as DNA: TGCGCCAGCAGCCAAGGTCCGGACCGCTCCTACAATGAGCAGTTCTTC. It specifies CASSQGPDRSYNEQFF.